Below are 31 T cell receptor beta chains sequenced from a single sample in a study of T cells in Graves' hyperthyroidism and ophthalmopathy. Amplification yielded TCR beta CDR3 regions, with RNA transcripts as the source. TCR CDR3 regions were first amplified by RT-PCR with HTBI primers. Each CDR3 protein is one row after TCRdb ran MiXCR on the multiplex PCR reads. The sample has under 350,000 distinct CDR3 sequences, approximately 17% seen once. Material for sequencing was blood. The receptors originated from a woman in her fifties or sixties with Graves' ophthalmopathy.

This clonotype was observed at least ten times. The chain employs TRBV28 and TRBJ1-5; tentatively, D is TRBD1 (6 bases). The CDR3 loop spans 15 amino acids. Germline-derived CDR1 and CDR2 are MDHEN and SYDVKM. V was clipped by 2 bases and J by 7 bases, with 15 bases between them. CDR3: CASSLGGNRGQPQHF. CDR3 sequence (DNA): TGTGCCAGCAGTTTAGGGGGAAATAGGGGGCAGCCCCAGCATTTT.

This clonotype was seen ten or more times. The CDR3 here is CASSPRSSGANVLTF. The DNA for the CDR3 is TGTGCCAGCAGCCCCAGAAGCTCTGGGGCCAACGTCCTGACTTTC. The chain is built from TRBV27 and TRBJ2-6, with D hard to call. V lost 6 bases and J lost 0, with 9 bases in between. The germline CDR1 and CDR2 sequences are MNHEY and SMNVEV (reference sequence). The CDR3 is made up of 15 amino acids.

Ten or more counts support this clonotype. Germline and junction disagree at one end, which may indicate a read error. The CDR3 DNA follows: TGCAGTGCTAGGCCCGCAGAGACGCAGTATTTT. Its protein product is CSARPAETQYF. The rearrangement links TRBV20-1 to TRBJ2-3; D call uncertain. The germline gives CDR1 DFQATT, CDR2 SNEGSKA (reference sequence). This CDR3 has 11 amino acids.

CDR3 coding DNA: TGTGCCAGCAGTTTCTCGGGAACCTCTGGGGCCAACGTCCTGACTTTC. This codes for CASSFSGTSGANVLTF. The chain recombines TRBV28 with TRBJ2-6, with D possibly matching TRBD2 (5 bases). The CDR3 spans 16 residues. Looked up from germline, CDR1 is MDHEN and CDR2 is SYDVKM. Trimming removed 3 bases from V and 0 bases from J, with 9 bases in between.

This clonotype has ten or more counts. V is TRBV7-9 and J is TRBJ1-5; D is unclear. This CDR3 region has 13 residues. Trimming pared 1 base from V and 7 bases from J, leaving 8 bases between. Germline assignment: CDR1 SEHNR and CDR2 FQNEAQ (reference sequence). The CDR3 region is CASSLDSLQPQHF. In nucleotides, the CDR3 is TGTGCCAGCAGCTTAGATAGTCTCCAGCCCCAGCATTTT.

This clonotype was observed many times. The chain is built from TRBV4-3 and TRBJ2-7, with D perhaps TRBD1 or TRBD2 (5 bases each). Germline V gives CDR1 LGHNA, CDR2 YSLEER. The CDR3 has 14 amino acids. V shed 3 bases and J shed 9 bases, with 18 bases lying between them. The CDR3, as DNA: TGCGCCAGCAGCCATGCGGGTGGGGGTAACGTGCAGTACTTC. This codes for CASSHAGGGNVQYF.

In this sample, this clonotype turned up many times. The J gene is TRBJ1-5, the V gene TRBV18, with no clear D. The CDR3 totals 13 residues. Germline lookup yields CDR1 KGHSH and CDR2 LQKENI. Trimming removed 6 bases at V and 1 base at J, with 7 bases between. The CDR3 region has the DNA TGTGCCAGCTCGGGCGGCAGCAATCAGCCCCAGCATTTT. Amino acid sequence: CASSGGSNQPQHF.

The chain couples TRBV14 to TRBJ2-1; 7 bases match TRBD2. Germline lookup yields CDR1 SGHDN and CDR2 FVKESK. V lost 3 bases to trimming and J lost 10 bases; unmatched junction nucleotides: 18. The CDR3 spans 17 residues. The DNA for the CDR3 is TGTGCCAGCAGCCACACAAGAGTGCCGGGAGGTTCAGGGGAGCAGTTCTTC. Translation gives CASSHTRVPGGSGEQFF.

This clonotype appeared many times. The genes are TRBV11-2 and TRBJ2-2; 7 positions match TRBD1. Germline V lookup: CDR1 SGHAT, CDR2 FQNNGV. The ends lost 1 base at V and 6 bases at J; junction bases unmatched: 8. The CDR3 loop spans 16 amino acids. The CDR3 DNA reads as TGTGCCAGCAGCTTAGTGCCAGGGGGTATCTCCGGGGAGCTGTTTTTT. Protein product: CASSLVPGGISGELFF.

This rearrangement joins TRBV12-3 or TRBV12-4 to TRBJ1-1; TRBD1 is a possible D gene (5 bases). V lost 5 bases and J lost 10, with 20 bases in between. The CDR3 contains 14 residues. CDR3 in DNA: TGTGCCAGCAGTCCCGGGTGGGGGGGGGGGGTAGCTTTCTTT. This sequence encodes CASSPGWGGGVAFF.

The chain has TRBV3-1 and TRBJ1-6; D gene unclear. V was pared by 3 bases and J by 1 base, with 4 bases between. Germline assignment: CDR1 LGHDT and CDR2 YNNKEL (reference sequence). The CDR3 has 14 residues. The CDR3 here is CASSQASYNSPLHF. The DNA of the CDR3 is TGTGCCAGCAGCCAGGCATCCTATAATTCACCCCTCCACTTT.

Many counts were recorded for this clonotype. The rearrangement uses TRBV12-3 or TRBV12-4 and TRBJ1-5; D not resolved. Trimming left V 1 base short and J 2 bases short, with 9 bases between. The CDR3 contains 15 residues. CDR3 protein: CASSLEGWGNQPQHF. The CDR3, as DNA: TGTGCCAGCAGTTTAGAGGGCTGGGGCAATCAGCCCCAGCATTTT.

The sample holds many counts of this clonotype. The chain carries TRBV28 and TRBJ2-2; 11 bases agree with TRBD2. The germline V gene encodes CDR1 MDHEN and CDR2 SYDVKM. The V and J ends lost 3 bases and 7 bases, in that order; junction bases with no gene match: 13. The CDR3 has 18 residues. The CDR3 here is CASSLFTGTSGAGGELFF. CDR3 nucleotides: TGTGCCAGCAGTTTGTTCACTGGGACTAGCGGAGCGGGCGGGGAGCTGTTTTTT.

This chain connects TRBV19 to TRBJ2-3; TRBD2 agrees at 8 bases. This CDR3 spans 16 amino acids. CDR1 is LNHDA, CDR2 SQIVND, per germline (reference sequence). V was pared by 5 bases and J by 2 bases, with 9 bases of the junction left unmatched. The CDR3 bases are TGTGCCAGTAGTTCCCTAAGCGGGGGCAACACAGATACGCAGTATTTT. This gives the protein CASSSLSGGNTDTQYF.

The gene calls are TRBV3-1 and TRBJ1-5, with 7 bases aligning to TRBD1. CDR3 length: 13 amino acids. Trimming at V came to 8 bases and at J to 4 bases, leaving 5 bases not matched to a gene. Germline CDR1 reads LGHDT; CDR2 reads YNNKEL (reference sequence). This CDR3 reads CASCRDRNQPQHF. In DNA, the CDR3 is TGTGCCAGCTGCCGGGACAGAAATCAGCCCCAGCATTTT. Together with reference TRBV3-1 and TRBJ1-5, the CDR3 gives the full variable domain: DTAVSQTPKYLVTQMGNDKSIKCEQNLGHDTMYWYKQDSKKFLKIMFSYNNKELIINETVPNRFSPKSPDKAHLNLHINSLELGDSAVYFCASCRDRNQPQHFGDGTRLSIL.

V and J are TRBV20-1 and TRBJ2-5, with a possible D match to TRBD1 (6 bases). V shed 3 bases and J shed 1 base, with 12 bases lying between them. Germline values: CDR1 DFQATT, CDR2 SNEGSKA (reference sequence). The CDR3 runs 14 residues. The CDR3 loop reads CSASRGSGQETQYF. CDR3 in DNA: TGCAGTGCTAGTAGGGGGAGTGGCCAAGAGACCCAGTACTTC.

The genes are TRBV7-9 and TRBJ1-3; 9 bases line up with TRBD1. The V gene's germline CDR1 is SEHNR and CDR2 FQNEAQ (reference sequence). V lost 1 base to trimming and J lost 3 bases; unmatched junction nucleotides: 4. The CDR3 extends over 16 amino acids. The CDR3 coding sequence is TGTGCCAGCAGCTTAGAACAGGGGGCAAGTGGAAACACCATATATTTT. Translated, it gives CASSLEQGASGNTIYF.

The sample holds a few counts of this clonotype. The gene calls are TRBV19 and TRBJ2-1; D might be TRBD2 (7 bases). The ends were cut back, 4 bases at V and 8 bases at J, with 21 bases in the middle. This CDR3 region has 16 residues. The germline CDR1 and CDR2 sequences are LNHDA and SQIVND (reference sequence). The CDR3 spells CASSRVRGGRTYEQFF. The CDR3, as DNA: TGTGCCAGTAGTAGAGTAAGGGGGGGCCGAACCTATGAGCAGTTCTTC.

CDR3 sequence: CSAREGANYGYTF. The CDR3 DNA reads TGCAGTGCTAGAGAAGGAGCTAACTATGGCTACACCTTC. The chain links TRBV20-1 to TRBJ1-2; D is undetermined. The ends were cut back, 0 bases at V and 0 bases at J, with 5 bases in the middle. Germline CDR1 DFQATT, CDR2 SNEGSKA (reference sequence). CDR3 length equals 13 residues.

This clonotype was picked up many times. This chain links TRBV28 with TRBJ2-1; the D is unclear. Looked up from germline, CDR1 is MDHEN and CDR2 is SYDVKM. Trimming removed 6 bases from V and 9 bases from J, with 9 bases in between. This CDR3 is 11 amino acids long. CDR3 amino acids: CASSFMAEQFF. In DNA form, the CDR3 reads TGTGCCAGCAGCTTTATGGCTGAGCAGTTCTTC.

This clonotype came up many times. The chain joins TRBV24-1 to TRBJ2-7, with 7 bases that match TRBD1. V lost 7 bases to trimming and J lost 3 bases; unmatched junction nucleotides: 5. Germline V gene lookup returns CDR1 KGHDR and CDR2 SFDVKD. The CDR3 totals 13 residues. The DNA of the CDR3 is TGTGCCACCAGCAGGGACAGAGACTACGAGCAGTACTTC. Residues: CATSRDRDYEQYF.

The chain employs TRBV15 and TRBJ2-5; no clear D gene. Trimming removed 1 base from V and 4 bases from J, with 4 bases in between. Germline loops: CDR1 LNHNV, CDR2 YYDKDF (reference sequence). The CDR3 length is 12 residues. CDR3 in DNA: TGTGCCACCAGCAGAGTCGGAGAGACCCAGTACTTC. As protein: CATSRVGETQYF.

In this sample, this clonotype turned up a few times. The rearrangement links TRBV6-2 or TRBV6-3 to TRBJ1-2; no clear D gene. Trimming shortened V by 5 bases and J by 8 bases, and 12 bases separated the two germline ends. Germline V lookup: CDR1 MNHEY, CDR2 SVGEGT. The CDR3 totals 12 residues. CDR3 protein: CASSAQGMGYTF. The CDR3 DNA reads TGTGCCAGCAGTGCGCAAGGGATGGGCTACACCTTC.

In this sample, this clonotype turned up many times. This chain links TRBV7-2 with TRBJ1-2; D not resolved. The CDR3 consists of 12 residues. CDR1 SGHTA and CDR2 FQGNSA come from the germline V gene. V was cut by 1 base and J by 6 bases, with 6 bases left in between. CDR3 residues: CASSLDSNGYTF. Here the CDR3 DNA reads TGTGCCAGCAGCTTAGACTCGAATGGCTACACCTTC.

The table lists this clonotype with many counts. The V gene is TRBV28, the J gene TRBJ1-1; D gene ambiguous. Germline-derived CDR1 and CDR2 are MDHEN and SYDVKM. Deletions cut 8 bases from V and 0 bases from J, with 7 bases between. This CDR3 contains 12 residues. The CDR3 protein is CASVSVNTEAFF. CDR3 coding DNA: TGTGCCAGCGTATCGGTGAACACTGAAGCTTTCTTT. Together with reference TRBV28 and TRBJ1-1, the CDR3 gives the full variable domain: DVKVTQSSRYLVKRTGEKVFLECVQDMDHENMFWYRQDPGLGLRLIYFSYDVKMKEKGDIPEGYSVSREKKERFSLILESASTNQTSMYLCASVSVNTEAFFGQGTRLTVV.

This clonotype was found a few times. The gene calls are TRBV19 and TRBJ2-3; D possibly uses TRBD1 or TRBD2 (5 bases each). The germline V gene encodes CDR1 LNHDA and CDR2 SQIVND (reference sequence). The CDR3 has 17 amino acids. V was clipped by 0 bases and J by 2 bases, with 15 bases between them. DNA of the CDR3: TGTGCCAGTAGTATAGATCCGAGGGGACCAAACACAGATACGCAGTATTTT. Protein sequence: CASSIDPRGPNTDTQYF.

The chain carries TRBV9 and TRBJ1-2; possible D gene TRBD1, 5 bases. V was cut by 0 bases and J by 2 bases, with 11 bases left in between. The CDR3 runs 15 residues. Germline V gives CDR1 SGDLS, CDR2 YYNGEE. CDR3 loop: CASSVGGQPNYGYTF. CDR3 nucleotides: TGTGCCAGCAGCGTAGGTGGACAACCCAACTATGGCTACACCTTC.

This clonotype was recorded many times. The genes are TRBV29-1 and TRBJ2-3, with a tentative D call TRBD2 (5 bases). Looked up from germline, CDR1 is SQVTM and CDR2 is ANQGSEA. This CDR3 is built from 12 residues. V was pared by 3 bases and J by 3 bases, with 7 bases between. CDR3 bases: TGCAGCGTTGATGAGGGAACAGATACGCAGTATTTT. Its protein is CSVDEGTDTQYF.

The chain carries TRBV11-2 and TRBJ1-1, with a possible D match to TRBD1 (6 bases). V lost 5 bases to trimming and J lost 1 base, with 14 bases between them. The CDR3 contains 15 residues. Germline CDR1 is SGHAT and CDR2 is FQNNGV. The CDR3 is CASSLQGLGNTEAFF. The CDR3 region has the DNA TGTGCCAGCAGCCTACAGGGTCTAGGGAACACTGAAGCTTTCTTT.

This clonotype was seen at least ten times. This chain connects TRBV5-6 to TRBJ1-4; D is ambiguous. The CDR3 runs 14 residues. Germline CDR1 reads SGHDT; CDR2 reads YYEEEE. Trimming left V 4 bases short and J 4 bases short, with 11 bases between. CDR3 sequence (DNA): TGTGCCAGCAGCAAGGGCAGCCTTAATGAAAAACTGTTTTTT. It yields the protein CASSKGSLNEKLFF. Based on the CDR3 plus reference TRBV5-6 and TRBJ1-4, the full variable domain is DAGVTQSPTHLIKTRGQQVTLRCSPKSGHDTVSWYQQALGQGPQFIFQYYEEEERQRGNFPDRFSGHQFPNYSSELNVNALLLGDSALYLCASSKGSLNEKLFFGSGTQLSVL.

A few counts support this clonotype. The chain links TRBV30 to TRBJ2-5; 12 positions agree with TRBD1. J lost 5 bases, V lost 3 bases, and 4 bases had no gene match. Germline values: CDR1 GTSNPN, CDR2 SVGIG (reference sequence). The CDR3 extends over 14 amino acids. The CDR3 is CAWSPGQGAETQYF. In DNA form, the CDR3 reads TGTGCCTGGAGCCCGGGACAGGGGGCTGAGACCCAGTACTTC.